A single sample is the source of the 14 T cell receptor beta chains below, sequenced in a study of blood T cell repertoires in COVID-19. TCRdb's copy holds only in-frame clones and misses some; the assay was immunoSEQ multiplex PCR. The table has approximately 120,000 clones, approximately 90% seen once. The sample consisted of peripheral blood. These receptors were obtained from a man aged 50 to 59 with acute or convalescent COVID-19.

The chain carries TRBV27 and TRBJ1-6; D possibly corresponds to TRBD1 (5 bases). The CDR3 extends over 16 amino acids. Per the germline V gene, CDR1 is MNHEY and CDR2 is SMNVEV (reference sequence). Trimming took 2 bases from V and 7 from J, leaving 15 bases between them. CDR3 nucleotide sequence: TGTGCCAGCAGTTTAAGCATTCAGGGTGGGAATTCACCCCTCCACTTT. As protein: CASSLSIQGGNSPLHF.

This rearrangement joins TRBV3-1 (or the pseudogene TRBV3-2) to TRBJ2-3; TRBD2 agrees at 9 bases. J was trimmed by 5 bases and V by 3 bases; bases with no gene match: 9. The CDR3 contains 16 residues. Germline V gives CDR1 LGHDT, CDR2 YNNKEL (reference sequence). The CDR3 DNA is TGTGCCAGCAGCCAGGGGGCGGGAGGGCCCCAAGATACGCAGTATTTT. Encoded protein: CASSQGAGGPQDTQYF.

V is TRBV6-6 and J is TRBJ2-5; the match to TRBD1 covers 10 bases. Germline V gives CDR1 MNHNY, CDR2 SVGAGI (reference sequence). V trimming: 6 bases; J trimming: 5 bases; junction bases outside the gene matches: 21. The CDR3 length is 19 residues. The CDR3 bases are TGTGCCAGCAGCTCCCTGAGGAGGGACAGGGGAGCCAACCGGGAGACCCAGTACTTC. Its protein product is CASSSLRRDRGANRETQYF.

The chain carries TRBV7-9 and TRBJ1-1, with a weak D call TRBD1 (5 bases). The V end was cut by 1 base, the J end by 2 bases, with 17 bases between. There are 17 residues in the CDR3. The germline CDR1 and CDR2 sequences are SEHNR and FQNEAQ (reference sequence). This chain's CDR3 is CASSLGVTVSTNTEAFF. The CDR3 region has the DNA TGTGCCAGCAGCTTAGGAGTGACAGTGTCGACTAACACTGAAGCTTTCTTT. The whole variable domain, remainder taken from reference TRBV7-9 and TRBJ1-1, is DTGVSQNPRHKITKRGQNVTFRCDPISEHNRLYWYRQTLGQGPEFLTYFQNEAQLEKSRLLSDRFSAERPKGSFSTLEIQRTEQGDSAMYLCASSLGVTVSTNTEAFFGQGTRLTVV.

This clone has just a few counts. The chain recombines TRBV9 with TRBJ1-6; 9 bases map to TRBD1. Losses at the gene ends were 2 bases for V and 8 bases for J; bases not matched to a gene: 5. The CDR3 spans 15 residues. Germline CDR1 SGDLS, CDR2 YYNGEE. CDR3 amino acids: CASSVLQGADSPLHF. CDR3 nucleotides: TGTGCCAGCAGCGTGCTACAGGGGGCGGATTCACCCCTCCACTTT.

The rearrangement joins TRBV12-3 or TRBV12-4 to TRBJ2-4, with D possibly matching TRBD2 (7 bases). The CDR3 spans 11 residues. Trimming pared 6 bases from V and 15 bases from J, leaving 15 bases between. The CDR3, as DNA: TGTGCCAGCAGGGAAGCGGGACATTGGTACTTC. Amino acid sequence: CASREAGHWYF.

The rearrangement uses TRBV9 and TRBJ1-1; D not resolved. This CDR3 comprises 14 residues. V was pared by 3 bases and J by 1 base, with 10 bases between. Germline V CDR1 and CDR2: SGDLS, YYNGEE. The CDR3 spells CASSARSRNTEAFF. The CDR3 nucleotides read TGTGCCAGCAGCGCCAGGTCCAGGAACACTGAAGCTTTCTTT.

This chain links TRBV6-1 with TRBJ2-7; TRBD2 aligns across 7 bases. Germline-derived CDR1 and CDR2 are MNHNS and SASEGT. V was clipped by 0 bases and J by 3 bases; unmatched bases: 11. The CDR3 covers 17 residues. The CDR3: CASSEALSTSELYEQYF. The CDR3 region has the DNA TGTGCCAGCAGTGAAGCTCTTTCCACTAGCGAGCTCTACGAGCAGTACTTC.

The chain has TRBV6-5 and TRBJ2-7, with TRBD2 identical over 12 bases. This CDR3 region has 16 residues. V shed 2 bases and J 4 bases; nucleotides not matched to a gene: 6. From germline, CDR1 is MNHEY and CDR2 SVGAGI. DNA of the CDR3: TGTGCCAGCAGTTACACGGGACTAGCGGGTGGGTACGAGCAGTACTTC. It is translated as CASSYTGLAGGYEQYF.

The rearrangement joins TRBV27 to TRBJ2-2; 7 bases line up with TRBD1. J was trimmed by 2 bases and V by 6 bases; bases with no gene match: 6. Germline V gives CDR1 MNHEY, CDR2 SMNVEV (reference sequence). The length of the CDR3 is 15 residues. The CDR3 spells CASSAGGLNTGELFF. The DNA for the CDR3 is TGTGCCAGCAGCGCAGGGGGTCTTAACACCGGGGAGCTGTTTTTT.

In this sample, this clone turned up once. The chain is built from TRBV19 and TRBJ2-7; 7 bases are shared with TRBD2. Trimming cost V 3 bases and J 6 bases; bases outside gene matches: 14. The V gene's germline CDR1 is LNHDA and CDR2 SQIVND (reference sequence). The length of the CDR3 is 16 residues. CDR3 amino acids: CASSINLGLSSFEQYF. DNA of the CDR3: TGTGCCAGTAGTATCAACCTGGGACTATCCTCGTTCGAGCAGTACTTC.

The chain joins TRBV19 to TRBJ1-5, with 10 bases that match TRBD1. Germline CDR1 is LNHDA and CDR2 is SQIVND (reference sequence). The CDR3 contains 16 residues. The V segment lost 7 bases and the J segment 3 bases; nucleotides outside the gene matches: 9. The CDR3 sequence: CASTSDRGLINQPQHF. Here the CDR3 DNA reads TGTGCCAGTACCTCGGACAGGGGGTTGATCAATCAGCCCCAGCATTTT.

This chain's CDR3 is CASSLWSSTDTQYF. The DNA of the CDR3 is TGTGCCAGCAGCCTTTGGAGTAGTACAGATACGCAGTATTTT. V usage is TRBV27 and J usage is TRBJ2-3; D call uncertain. The germline CDR1 and CDR2 sequences are MNHEY and SMNVEV (reference sequence). This CDR3 has 14 residues. V lost 6 bases and J lost 3, with 13 bases in between.

The table lists this clone with a few counts. The same CDR3 arises from other DNA sequences in this sample as well. The chain is built from TRBV14 and TRBJ2-5; 11 bases map to TRBD1. CDR1 SGHDN and CDR2 FVKESK come from the germline V gene. After removal of 4 bases from V and 4 bases from J, the junction contained 2 bases not matched to a gene. The CDR3 spans 14 residues. DNA of the CDR3: TGTGCCAGCAGCCCGGACAGGGGGCGAGAGACCCAGTACTTC. Translated, it gives CASSPDRGRETQYF. Filled out from reference TRBV14 and TRBJ2-5, the complete variable domain reads EAGVTQFPSHSVIEKGQTVTLRCDPISGHDNLYWYRRVMGKEIKFLLHFVKESKQDESGMPNNRFLAERTGGTYSTLKVQPAELEDSGVYFCASSPDRGRETQYFGPGTRLLVL.